This is a list of T cell receptor beta chains from one sample in a study of blood T cell repertoires in COVID-19. Here immunoSEQ multiplex PCR was the method, and the copy in TCRdb shows in-frame clones only, minus some. The sample lists tens of thousands of clones; about nine tenths were seen once. Sequencing input: peripheral blood. These receptors were obtained from a man aged 50 to 59 with acute or convalescent COVID-19. Each CDR3 is given with its conserved first and last residue. D genes are given only for firm matches. Size tells how often a clone was seen (once, few, many) or the class of an expanded clone, and some rows leave it out.

j_call: TRBJ1-5; clone_size: .; d_call: TRBD1; v_call: TRBV6-1; cdr3_nt: TGTGCCAGCAGTGAATCAGGGGGTTGGGGTCAGCCCCAGCATTTT; cdr3_aa: CASSESGGWGQPQHF
j_call: TRBJ1-4; clone_size: .; d_call: TRBD1; v_call: TRBV4-1; cdr3_nt: TGCGCCAGCAGCCAAAGACAGGGCGTTAATGAAAAACTGTTTTTT; cdr3_aa: CASSQRQGVNEKLFF
j_call: TRBJ1-4; clone_size: .; d_call: TRBD1; v_call: TRBV11-2; cdr3_nt: TGTGCCAGCAGCCCCCTGACAGGGGCCTTAACTAATGAAAAACTGTTTTTT; cdr3_aa: CASSPLTGALTNEKLFF
j_call: TRBJ1-6; clone_size: .; d_call: .; v_call: TRBV2; cdr3_nt: TGTGCCAGCAGTGACGACTATAGGCAAAATTCACCCCTCCACTTT; cdr3_aa: CASSDDYRQNSPLHF
j_call: TRBJ1-4; clone_size: .; d_call: TRBD1; v_call: TRBV6-5; cdr3_nt: TGTGCCAGCATTCGACAGGGGTCCAATGAAAAACTGTTTTTT; cdr3_aa: CASIRQGSNEKLFF
j_call: TRBJ1-4; clone_size: .; d_call: .; v_call: TRBV28; cdr3_nt: TGTGCCAGCAGTTTAGTCGGGGGTAGTGAAAAACTGTTTTTT; cdr3_aa: CASSLVGGSEKLFF
j_call: TRBJ2-1; clone_size: .; d_call: TRBD2; v_call: TRBV7-6; cdr3_nt: TGTGCCAGCAGCTTAACGGCGGGAGGGCCCTATGAGCAGTTCTTC; cdr3_aa: CASSLTAGGPYEQFF
j_call: TRBJ1-6; clone_size: .; d_call: TRBD1; v_call: TRBV7-3; cdr3_nt: TGTGCCAGCAGACAAGACCCCAGGGGGTCACCCCTCCACTTT; cdr3_aa: CASRQDPRGSPLHF
j_call: TRBJ1-5; clone_size: .; d_call: .; v_call: TRBV7-9; cdr3_nt: TGTGCCAGCAGCGCACAGGGCCGAAATCAGCCCCAGCATTTT; cdr3_aa: CASSAQGRNQPQHF
j_call: TRBJ2-7; clone_size: .; d_call: TRBD2; v_call: TRBV29-1; cdr3_nt: TGCAGCGTCCTGACTAGCGGTTACGAGCAGTACTTC; cdr3_aa: CSVLTSGYEQYF
j_call: TRBJ2-5; clone_size: once; d_call: TRBD1; v_call: TRBV5-1; cdr3_nt: TGCGCCAGCAGCTTGGGGCCAGGGGGAGAGACCCAGTACTTC; cdr3_aa: CASSLGPGGETQYF
j_call: TRBJ2-2; clone_size: .; d_call: TRBD2; v_call: TRBV5-6; cdr3_nt: TGTGCCAGCAGCTTGGGGACTAGCGGGGTCGGCGGGGAGCTGTTTTTT; cdr3_aa: CASSLGTSGVGGELFF
j_call: TRBJ2-5; clone_size: .; d_call: .; v_call: TRBV6-2/TRBV6-3; cdr3_nt: TGTGCCAGCAGTTATTCTTTGGGCCTCGGACAAGAGACCCAGTACTTC; cdr3_aa: CASSYSLGLGQETQYF
j_call: TRBJ2-2; clone_size: .; d_call: .; v_call: TRBV7-3; cdr3_nt: TGTGCCAGCAGCCTACTAGCCGGGGAGCTGTTTTTT; cdr3_aa: CASSLLAGELFF
j_call: TRBJ2-3; clone_size: .; d_call: TRBD2; v_call: TRBV28; cdr3_nt: TGTGCCAGCAGTTCATCTAGCGGGAGGAGGACAGATACGCAGTATTTT; cdr3_aa: CASSSSSGRRTDTQYF
j_call: TRBJ2-5; clone_size: .; d_call: .; v_call: TRBV5-1; cdr3_nt: TGCGCCAGCAGCCCCCTCCCGGGGGGCCCCCAAGAGACCCAGTACTTC; cdr3_aa: CASSPLPGGPQETQYF
j_call: TRBJ2-5; clone_size: .; d_call: .; v_call: TRBV11-2; cdr3_nt: TGTGCCAGCAGCCCTGGTACATTAGAGACCCAGTACTTC; cdr3_aa: CASSPGTLETQYF
j_call: TRBJ2-5; clone_size: .; d_call: TRBD1; v_call: TRBV3-1/TRBV3-2; cdr3_nt: TGTGCCAGCAGCCCTCTGGACAGGGGGGGAGAGACCCAGTACTTC; cdr3_aa: CASSPLDRGGETQYF
j_call: TRBJ1-3; clone_size: few; d_call: .; v_call: TRBV19; cdr3_nt: TGTGCCAGTAGTATTCTTGGGGCCTCTGGAAACACCATATATTTT; cdr3_aa: CASSILGASGNTIYF